Listed below are T cell receptor beta chains from one sample, sequenced in a study of shared clonotypes between healthy human individuals. TCRdb's copy holds only in-frame clones and misses some; the assay was immunoSEQ multiplex PCR. The table shows about 2,500,000 clones, with approximately 90% occurring only once. Input material: naive CD4+ T cells sorted from blood. The source is a man aged 18 to 35 in good health. The CDR3 runs from the conserved cysteine through the conserved F or W. Each record gives: V gene, clone size, J gene, D gene, CDR3 DNA, CDR3 protein. The D gene is left open where the match is weak. Where a row states a size, it is once, few, many or the class of an expanded clone; other rows omit it.

>TRBV9|.|TRBJ2-5|TRBD2
TGTGCCAGCAGCGTAGCCACTAGCGAGGGGGAGACCCAGTACTTC
CASSVATSEGETQYF
>TRBV6-5|.|TRBJ1-1|.
TGTGCCAGCAGTTACACAGGGTTGAACACTGAAGCTTTCTTT
CASSYTGLNTEAFF
>TRBV11-3|.|TRBJ2-1|.
TGTGCCAGCAGCTTACGGGGGAGCAATGAGCAGTTCTTC
CASSLRGSNEQFF
>TRBV18|.|TRBJ1-3|.
TGTGCCAGCTCACCACCAGGTATTGGAGTCTCTGGAAACACCATATATTTT
CASSPPGIGVSGNTIYF
>TRBV5-8|.|TRBJ2-1|TRBD2
TGTGCCAGCAGCCGGGGGGGACTAGCTAGGGATGAGCAGTTCTTC
CASSRGGLARDEQFF
>TRBV2|.|TRBJ1-5|.
TGTGCCAGCACTGAAGGCAGGGGAAATCAGCCCCAGCATTTT
CASTEGRGNQPQHF
>TRBV10-2|.|TRBJ1-1|.
TGCGCCATTAAGGGCAGCAAGAACACTGAAGCTTTCTTT
CAIKGSKNTEAFF
>TRBV7-2|.|TRBJ1-6|.
TGTGCCAGCACCCCTAATTATAATTCACCCCTCCACTTT
CASTPNYNSPLHF
>TRBV30|once|TRBJ1-3|.
TGTGCCTGGAGAGCCCGGGACACTGGAAACACCATATATTTT
CAWRARDTGNTIYF
>TRBV18|.|TRBJ2-2|TRBD2
TGTGCCAGCTCACCACCCTCTAGCGGGAGCACCGGGGAGCTGTTTTTT
CASSPPSSGSTGELFF
>TRBV5-1|.|TRBJ2-1|TRBD2
TGCGCCAGCAGCTTGGGTCTAGCGGCCTACAATGAGCAGTTCTTC
CASSLGLAAYNEQFF
>TRBV4-1|.|TRBJ1-1|.
TGCGCCAGCAGACCCAGGCCAGGGAACACTGAAGCTTTCTTT
CASRPRPGNTEAFF
>TRBV30|few|TRBJ1-1|TRBD1
TGTGCCTGGAGGGCAGGGGGGTATGATGAAGCTTTCTTT
CAWRAGGYDEAFF
>TRBV28|.|TRBJ2-7|TRBD1
TGTGCCAGCAGTGGGACAGGGGGCGTACGGTACGAGCAGTACTTC
CASSGTGGVRYEQYF
>TRBV18|.|TRBJ2-1|TRBD2
TGTGCCAGCTCACCACATCTAGGCGGGGGGGCGTACAATGAGCAGTTCTTC
CASSPHLGGGAYNEQFF
>TRBV29-1|.|TRBJ2-7|.
TGCAGCGTTGCGACTACGTCCTACGAGCAGTACTTC
CSVATTSYEQYF
>TRBV7-2|.|TRBJ2-5|.
TGTGCCAGCAGCTTAGTGCGGGATCGATGGGAGACCCAGTACTTC
CASSLVRDRWETQYF
>TRBV9|.|TRBJ2-2|.
TGTGCCAGCAGCGTAGGGACCGGGGAGCTGTTTTTT
CASSVGTGELFF
>TRBV6-5|.|TRBJ2-7|TRBD2
TGTGCCAGCACCCGACTAGCGGGGTCCTACGAGCAGTACTTC
CASTRLAGSYEQYF
>TRBV19|.|TRBJ1-2|.
TGTGCCAGTACCGTGGGAGGGTCTAAGGGGTATGGCTACACCTTC
CASTVGGSKGYGYTF
>TRBV6-6|.|TRBJ1-1|.
TGTGCCAGCAGTTACTTAGGGGCGGACACTGAAGCTTTCTTT
CASSYLGADTEAFF
>TRBV10-1|.|TRBJ1-1|.
TGCGCCAGCAGTGAACTGGAGAACACTGAAGCTTTCTTT
CASSELENTEAFF
>TRBV7-2|.|TRBJ2-5|.
TGTGCCAGCAGCCGACCCGGCGAGACCCAGTACTTC
CASSRPGETQYF
>TRBV28|.|TRBJ2-7|TRBD1
TGTGCCAGCAGTTTTCCTTTAGGGACAGGGTCCTATGGGCAGTACTTC
CASSFPLGTGSYGQYF
>TRBV7-6|.|TRBJ1-6|.
TGTGCCAGCAGCTGGGGGTGGGATAATTCACCCCTCCACTTT
CASSWGWDNSPLHF
>TRBV6-5|.|TRBJ2-1|TRBD1
TGTGCCAGCAGTTACGAGACAGGGGTTCGTGAGCAGTTCTTC
CASSYETGVREQFF
>TRBV19|.|TRBJ2-6|TRBD1
TGTGCCAGTAGTATAGGGGGACAGGTCTTATCTGGGGCCAACGTCCTGACTTTC
CASSIGGQVLSGANVLTF
>TRBV7-6|once|TRBJ2-7|TRBD2
TGTGCCAGCAGCCGGACTAGCGGGAGTTACGAGCAGTACTTC
CASSRTSGSYEQYF
>TRBV19|once|TRBJ2-1|TRBD1
TGTGCCAGTAGCAAACGGGGACAGGGGCTCGGGCCCGTCAACAATGAGCAGTTCTTC
CASSKRGQGLGPVNNEQFF
>TRBV7-2|once|TRBJ1-6|.
TGTGCCAGCAGCTTAAATTATAAATCCCAAGCGGATTCACCCCTCCACTTT
CASSLNYKSQADSPLHF
>TRBV6-5|.|TRBJ2-7|.
TGTGCCAGCAGCCGTGGGGCGGGGTCGGGATTGGGGCAGTACTTC
CASSRGAGSGLGQYF
>TRBV10-2|.|TRBJ2-7|.
TGCGCCAGCAGTGAAGGCTGGGGCGCAACCTACGAGCAGTACTTC
CASSEGWGATYEQYF
>TRBV20-1|.|TRBJ1-5|.
TGCAGTGCTAGGGTTGGAGACCCCCAGCATTTT
CSARVGDPQHF
>TRBV5-1|.|TRBJ1-1|.
TGCGCCAGCAGCTTTGACCGCCGCGAAGCTTTCTTT
CASSFDRREAFF
>TRBV30|once|TRBJ2-7|TRBD1
TGTGCCTGGAGTGGGGACAGGGGATACGAGCAGTACTTC
CAWSGDRGYEQYF
>TRBV7-2|.|TRBJ1-1|TRBD1
TGTGCCAGCAGCCCACAGGGGAGGAACACTGAAGCTTTCTTT
CASSPQGRNTEAFF
>TRBV30|.|TRBJ2-5|TRBD2
TGTGCCTGGGCACCTAGCGGGAGGGTCGGAGAGACCCAGTACTTC
CAWAPSGRVGETQYF
>TRBV10-3|.|TRBJ2-5|.
TGTGCCACTTCAGGCCGGACCTACGAGCCCTTTCAGTACTTC
CATSGRTYEPFQYF
>TRBV11-2|.|TRBJ2-1|.
TGTGCCAGCAGCCCTGGGGTTTTAGATGAGCAGTTCTTC
CASSPGVLDEQFF
>TRBV30|.|TRBJ2-7|TRBD1
TGTGCCTGGAATGCCGGGACAGGCACAACCAACTTC
CAWNAGTGTTNF
>TRBV2|.|TRBJ2-2|.
TGTGCCAGCAGTGAATCGGGGTCCGTCACCGGGGAGCTGTTTTTT
CASSESGSVTGELFF
>TRBV9|.|TRBJ2-7|TRBD2
TGTGCCAGCAGCGTAGGGGGACTAGGATACGAGCAGTACTTC
CASSVGGLGYEQYF
>TRBV4-3|once|TRBJ2-4|TRBD2
TGCGCCAGCAGCCAACAACTAGCGGGACGGAAAAACATTCAGTACTTC
CASSQQLAGRKNIQYF
>TRBV14|.|TRBJ2-1|TRBD1
TGTGCCAGCAGCCTCTTAAGAATGGGAACAGGGGTATTGCCTGAGCAGTTCTTC
CASSLLRMGTGVLPEQFF
>TRBV11-3|.|TRBJ2-7|TRBD2
TGTGCCAGCAGCTTAACTAGCGGGAGTGACGAGCAGTACTTC
CASSLTSGSDEQYF
>TRBV7-6|.|TRBJ2-7|TRBD1
TGTGCCAGCAGCTTAGATTCGGGACAGGGGTCTTTCTACGAGCAGTACTTC
CASSLDSGQGSFYEQYF
>TRBV30|.|TRBJ2-5|.
TGTGCCTGGAGTGTTAGGGGGGGGGAGACCCAGTACTTC
CAWSVRGGETQYF
>TRBV19|.|TRBJ1-5|.
TGTGCCAGTAGTATCGCTGCAATCAGCAATCAGCCCCAGCATTTT
CASSIAAISNQPQHF
>TRBV7-9|once|TRBJ2-7|.
TGTGCCAGCAGCCCTATCGGGTACGAGCAGTACTTC
CASSPIGYEQYF